This TCR beta chain was retrieved from a study of CD8 T cells in ankylosing spondylitis. In germline, CDR1 is SQVTM, CDR2 ANQGSEA. V trimming: 4 bases; J trimming: 7 bases; junction bases outside the gene matches: 6. There are 12 residues in the CDR3. Quantitative 5'-RACE with molecular barcodes was used to make the TCR beta libraries. Using its own MiXCR run on the 5' RACE reads, TCRdb lists one record per CDR3 protein. Of roughly 670,000 distinct CDR3 sequences listed, roughly 19% are singletons. Details on this clonotype: Its specificity is not known.

General study findings and limits: The authors reported significant enrichment of disease-linked clones in matched ankylosing spondylitis synovial fluid. Disease-linked clones were CD8+ and relatively rare in peripheral blood. Both synovial fluid and blood in reactive arthritis had previously been reported to carry some motif variants. In ankylosing spondylitis blood, a motif of about 8 highly homologous TCR beta variants appeared characteristic.

What was sequenced was blood, either unsorted or a sorted T cell fraction (not recorded which). V and J are TRBV29-1 and TRBJ2-7; 8 nucleotides agree with TRBD1. This TCR came from a male donor with ankylosing spondylitis. For the CDR3, the DNA is TGCAGCGTTGGAGGACAGGGTATGGAGCAGTACTTC. Residues: CSVGGQGMEQYF.